The source of this TCR beta chain is a study of T cell changes during pregnancy in multiple sclerosis. Measured with immunoSEQ multiplex PCR; TCRdb has only the in-frame clones, and not every one. Here the sample spans nearly 50,000 clones, approximately 95% being singletons. Germline lookup yields CDR1 SGHRS and CDR2 YFSETQ. V dropped 5 bases and J dropped 6; count of bases not matched to a gene: 10. This CDR3 spans 15 amino acids. The chain joins TRBV5-1 to TRBJ2-3; TRBD1 agrees at 9 bases. The material was CD4+ T cells from peripheral blood mononuclear cells, obtained in the first trimester of pregnancy. The receptor's source is a female donor with multiple sclerosis, enrolled in a pregnancy study. The CDR3 DNA follows: TGCGCCAGCAGGCTACAGGGGGCCTCCGGTGATACGCAGTATTTT. It codes for CASRLQGASGDTQYF.